The clone carrying this T cell receptor (beta chain) appeared many times. The antigen is not known. Through a sample-barcoded 5' primer and a J-beta primer mix, a second PCR was run for roughly 7 to 11 cycles. TCRdb passed the 5' RACE reads through MiXCR, listing each CDR3 protein once. Here the sample spans hundreds of thousands of distinct CDR3 sequences, 32% being singletons. The entry originates in a study of blood T cells in healthy people across ages. Germline V lookup: CDR1 DFQATT, CDR2 SNEGSKA (reference sequence). V shed 4 bases and J 5 bases; nucleotides not matched to a gene: 12. There are 16 residues in the CDR3. Study conclusions and caveats: Researchers deemed the diversity estimates from one million T cells underestimates.

Sequenced: blood. The origin of this receptor is an elderly woman in good health. The chain recombines TRBV20-1 with TRBJ2-1; 9 bases agree with TRBD2. In DNA form, the CDR3 reads TGCAGTGCTAAGAGGCTAGCGGGGCTAATCAACAATGAGCAGTTCTTC. Encoded protein: CSAKRLAGLINNEQFF.